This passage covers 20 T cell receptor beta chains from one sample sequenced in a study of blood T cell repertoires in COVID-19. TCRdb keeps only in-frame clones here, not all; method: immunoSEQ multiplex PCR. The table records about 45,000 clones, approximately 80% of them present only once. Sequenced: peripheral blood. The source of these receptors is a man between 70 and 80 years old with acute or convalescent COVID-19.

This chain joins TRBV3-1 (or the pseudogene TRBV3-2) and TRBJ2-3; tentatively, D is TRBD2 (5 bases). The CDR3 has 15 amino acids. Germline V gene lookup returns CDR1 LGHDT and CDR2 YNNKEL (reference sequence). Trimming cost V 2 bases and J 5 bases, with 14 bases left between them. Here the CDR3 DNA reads TGTGCCAGCAGCCAACTGGAGAGGGCAGGAGATACGCAGTATTTT. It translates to CASSQLERAGDTQYF.

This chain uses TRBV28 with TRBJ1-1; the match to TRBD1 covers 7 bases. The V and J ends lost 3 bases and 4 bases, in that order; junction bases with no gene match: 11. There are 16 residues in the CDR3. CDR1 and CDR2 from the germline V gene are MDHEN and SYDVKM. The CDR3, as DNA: TGTGCCAGCAGTTTGCTGGAAGGGGGCGGAGGCACTGAAGCTTTCTTT. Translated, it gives CASSLLEGGGGTEAFF.

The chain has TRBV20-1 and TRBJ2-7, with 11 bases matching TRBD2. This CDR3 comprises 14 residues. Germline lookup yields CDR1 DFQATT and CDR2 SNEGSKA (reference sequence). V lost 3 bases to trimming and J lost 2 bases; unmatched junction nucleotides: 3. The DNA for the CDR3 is TGCAGTGCTAGTTTTAGCGGGGGGGCCTACGAGCAGTACTTC. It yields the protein CSASFSGGAYEQYF.

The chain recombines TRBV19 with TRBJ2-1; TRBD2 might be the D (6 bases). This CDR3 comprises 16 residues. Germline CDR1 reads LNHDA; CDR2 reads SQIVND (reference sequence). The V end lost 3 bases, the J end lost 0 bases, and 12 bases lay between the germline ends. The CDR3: CASSIVGRSSYNEQFF. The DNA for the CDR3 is TGTGCCAGTAGTATTGTAGGGAGGAGCTCCTACAATGAGCAGTTCTTC.

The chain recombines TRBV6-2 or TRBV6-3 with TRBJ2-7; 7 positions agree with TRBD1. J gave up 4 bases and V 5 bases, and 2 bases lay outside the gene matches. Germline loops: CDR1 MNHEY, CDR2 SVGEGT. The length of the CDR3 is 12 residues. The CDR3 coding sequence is TGTGCCAGCAGTCGACAGGGATACGAGCAGTACTTC. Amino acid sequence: CASSRQGYEQYF.

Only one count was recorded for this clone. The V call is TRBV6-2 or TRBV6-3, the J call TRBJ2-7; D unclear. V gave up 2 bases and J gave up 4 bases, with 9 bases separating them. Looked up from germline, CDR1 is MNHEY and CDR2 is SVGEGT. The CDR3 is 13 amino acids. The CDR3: CASSYNSAYEQYF. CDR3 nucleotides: TGTGCCAGCAGTTACAACAGTGCATACGAGCAGTACTTC.

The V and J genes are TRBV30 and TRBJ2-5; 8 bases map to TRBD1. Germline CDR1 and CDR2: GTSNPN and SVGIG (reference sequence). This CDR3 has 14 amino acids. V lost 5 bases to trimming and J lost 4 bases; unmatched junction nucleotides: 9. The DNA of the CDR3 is TGTGCCTGGGGGCAGGGACAGGCCCCAGAGACCCAGTACTTC. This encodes CAWGQGQAPETQYF.

CDR3 loop: CASSTGTSANTGELFF. The CDR3 DNA follows: TGTGCCAGCTCAACCGGGACTAGCGCGAACACCGGGGAGCTGTTTTTT. This sequence joins TRBV18 and TRBJ2-2; TRBD2 matches 10 bases. Per the germline V gene, CDR1 is KGHSH and CDR2 is LQKENI. This CDR3 spans 16 amino acids. V was clipped by 5 bases and J by 0 bases; unmatched bases: 3.

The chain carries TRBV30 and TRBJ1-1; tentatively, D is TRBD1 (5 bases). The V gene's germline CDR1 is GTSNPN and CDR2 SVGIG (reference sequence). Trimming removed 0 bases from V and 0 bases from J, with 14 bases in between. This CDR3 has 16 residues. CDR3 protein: CAWSVRVSGMNTEAFF. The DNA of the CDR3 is TGTGCCTGGAGTGTACGGGTCTCAGGGATGAACACTGAAGCTTTCTTT.

The CDR3 loop is CASSPQGTSIYF. The CDR3 DNA reads TGTGCCAGCAGTCCTCAAGGGACATCCATATATTTT. The genes are TRBV25-1 and TRBJ1-3, with D maybe TRBD1 (6 bases). The V end was cut by 5 bases, the J end by 11 bases, with 13 bases between. This CDR3 has 12 amino acids. CDR1 and CDR2 from the germline V gene are MGHDK and SYGVNS. The whole variable domain, filled in from reference TRBV25-1 and TRBJ1-3, reads EADIYQTPRYLVIGTGKKITLECSQTMGHDKMYWYQQDPGMELHLIHYSYGVNSTEKGDLSSESTVSRIRTEHFPLTLESARPSHTSQYLCASSPQGTSIYFGEGSWLTVV.

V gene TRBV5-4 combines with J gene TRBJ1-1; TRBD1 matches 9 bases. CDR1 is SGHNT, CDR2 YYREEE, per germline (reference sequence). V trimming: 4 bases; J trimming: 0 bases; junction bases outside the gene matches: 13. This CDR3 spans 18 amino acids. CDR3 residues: CASSGNRGRWGLNTEAFF. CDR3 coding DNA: TGTGCCAGCAGCGGAAACAGGGGGCGCTGGGGTTTGAACACTGAAGCTTTCTTT.

CDR3 sequence (DNA): TGTGCCAGCAGCCCGATAGGGACAGCTAAAGATCAGCCCCAGCATTTT. Its protein is CASSPIGTAKDQPQHF. The rearrangement joins TRBV7-9 to TRBJ1-5, with TRBD1 matching 7 bases. The CDR3 totals 16 residues. The germline gives CDR1 SEHNR, CDR2 FQNEAQ (reference sequence). The ends lost 5 bases at V and 5 bases at J; junction bases unmatched: 12.

The CDR3 sequence is CATSSTGRWSVSYEQYF. The CDR3 nucleotides read TGTGCCACCAGCAGTACAGGGAGATGGTCGGTCTCCTACGAGCAGTACTTC. V is TRBV15 and J is TRBJ2-7; D may be TRBD1 (6 bases). This CDR3 has 17 amino acids. Germline V gives CDR1 LNHNV, CDR2 YYDKDF (reference sequence). V lost 3 bases and J 0 bases, leaving 18 bases between the germline ends. The whole variable domain, filled in from reference TRBV15 and TRBJ2-7, reads DAMVIQNPRYQVTQFGKPVTLSCSQTLNHNVMYWYQQKSSQAPKLLFHYYDKDFNNEADTPDNFQSRRPNTSFCFLDIRSPGLGDTAMYLCATSSTGRWSVSYEQYFGPGTRLTVT.

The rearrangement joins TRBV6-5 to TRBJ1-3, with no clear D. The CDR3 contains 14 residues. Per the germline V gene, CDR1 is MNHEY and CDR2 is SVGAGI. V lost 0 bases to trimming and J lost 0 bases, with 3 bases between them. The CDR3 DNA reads TGTGCCAGCAGTTACTCCCTCTCTGGAAACACCATATATTTT. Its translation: CASSYSLSGNTIYF.

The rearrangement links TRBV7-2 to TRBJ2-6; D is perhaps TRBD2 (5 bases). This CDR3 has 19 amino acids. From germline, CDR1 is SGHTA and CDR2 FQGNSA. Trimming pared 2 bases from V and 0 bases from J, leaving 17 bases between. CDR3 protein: CASSLNLWGRDSGANVLTF. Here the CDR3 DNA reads TGTGCCAGCAGCTTAAATTTGTGGGGTCGGGACTCTGGGGCCAACGTCCTGACTTTC.

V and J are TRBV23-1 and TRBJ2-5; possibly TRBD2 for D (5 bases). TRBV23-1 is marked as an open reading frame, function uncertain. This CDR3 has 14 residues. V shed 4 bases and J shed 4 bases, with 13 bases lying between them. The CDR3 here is CASSLLRDGETQYF. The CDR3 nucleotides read TGCGCCAGCAGTCTCCTTCGGGATGGAGAGACCCAGTACTTC.

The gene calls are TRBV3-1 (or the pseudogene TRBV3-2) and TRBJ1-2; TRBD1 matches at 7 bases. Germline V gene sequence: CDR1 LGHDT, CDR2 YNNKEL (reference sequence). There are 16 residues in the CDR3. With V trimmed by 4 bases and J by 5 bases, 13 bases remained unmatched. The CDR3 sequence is CASSPGGRISTYGYTF. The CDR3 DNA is TGTGCCAGCAGCCCAGGGGGGAGAATTTCAACGTATGGCTACACCTTC.

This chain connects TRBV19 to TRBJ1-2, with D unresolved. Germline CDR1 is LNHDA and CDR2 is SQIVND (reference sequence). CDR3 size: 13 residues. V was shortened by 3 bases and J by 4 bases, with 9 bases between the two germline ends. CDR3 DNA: TGTGCCAGTAGTATCTCCCCCAGCTATGGCTACACCTTC. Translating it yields CASSISPSYGYTF. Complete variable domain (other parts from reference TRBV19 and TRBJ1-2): DGGITQSPKYLFRKEGQNVTLSCEQNLNHDAMYWYRQDPGQGLRLIYYSQIVNDFQKGDIAEGYSVSREKKESFPLTVTSAQKNPTAFYLCASSISPSYGYTFGSGTRLTVV.

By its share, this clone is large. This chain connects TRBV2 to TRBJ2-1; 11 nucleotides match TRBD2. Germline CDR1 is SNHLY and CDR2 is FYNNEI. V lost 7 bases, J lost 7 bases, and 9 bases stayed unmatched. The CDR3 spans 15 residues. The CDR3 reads CASILLAGGPNEQFF. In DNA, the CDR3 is TGTGCCAGCATTCTCTTAGCGGGGGGGCCGAATGAGCAGTTCTTC. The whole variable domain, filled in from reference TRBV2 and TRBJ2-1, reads EPEVTQTPSHQVTQMGQEVILRCVPISNHLYFYWYRQILGQKVEFLVSFYNNEISEKSEIFDDQFSVERPDGSNFTLKIRSTKLEDSAMYFCASILLAGGPNEQFFGPGTRLTVL.

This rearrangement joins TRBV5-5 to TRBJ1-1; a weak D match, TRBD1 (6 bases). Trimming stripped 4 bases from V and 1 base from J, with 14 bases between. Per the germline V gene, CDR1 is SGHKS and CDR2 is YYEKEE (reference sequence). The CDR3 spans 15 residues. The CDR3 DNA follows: TGTGCCAGCAGCCTACCCGGGACATCGAACACTGAAGCTTTCTTT. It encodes CASSLPGTSNTEAFF. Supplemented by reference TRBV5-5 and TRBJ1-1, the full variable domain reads DAGVTQSPTHLIKTRGQQVTLRCSPISGHKSVSWYQQVLGQGPQFIFQYYEKEERGRGNFPDRFSARQFPNYSSELNVNALLLGDSALYLCASSLPGTSNTEAFFGQGTRLTVV.